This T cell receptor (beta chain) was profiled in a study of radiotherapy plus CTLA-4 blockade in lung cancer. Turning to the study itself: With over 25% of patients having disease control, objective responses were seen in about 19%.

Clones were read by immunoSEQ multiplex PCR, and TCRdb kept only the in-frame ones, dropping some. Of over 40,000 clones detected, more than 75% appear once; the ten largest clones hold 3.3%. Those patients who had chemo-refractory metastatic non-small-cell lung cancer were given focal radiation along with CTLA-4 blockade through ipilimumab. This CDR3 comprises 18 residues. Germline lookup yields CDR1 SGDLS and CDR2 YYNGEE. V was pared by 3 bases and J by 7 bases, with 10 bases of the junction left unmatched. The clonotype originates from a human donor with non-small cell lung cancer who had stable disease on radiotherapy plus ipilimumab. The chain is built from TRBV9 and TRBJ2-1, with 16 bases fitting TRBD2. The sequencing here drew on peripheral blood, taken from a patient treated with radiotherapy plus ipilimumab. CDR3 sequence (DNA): TGTGCCAGCAGCGCGCGGGGACCGGGACTAGCGGGGGGGAATGAGCAGTTCTTC. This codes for CASSARGPGLAGGNEQFF.